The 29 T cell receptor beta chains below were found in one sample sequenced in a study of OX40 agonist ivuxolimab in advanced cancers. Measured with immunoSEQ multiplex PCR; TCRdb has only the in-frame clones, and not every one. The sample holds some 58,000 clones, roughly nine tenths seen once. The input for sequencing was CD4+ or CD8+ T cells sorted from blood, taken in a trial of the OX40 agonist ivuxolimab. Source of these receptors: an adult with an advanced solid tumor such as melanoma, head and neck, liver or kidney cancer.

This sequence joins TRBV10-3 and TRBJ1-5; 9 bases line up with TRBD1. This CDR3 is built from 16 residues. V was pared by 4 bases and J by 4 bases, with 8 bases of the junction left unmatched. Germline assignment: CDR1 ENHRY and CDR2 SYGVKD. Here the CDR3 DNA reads TGTGCCATCAGTGGAGACAGGGGGACAGGGAATCAGCCCCAGCATTTT. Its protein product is CAISGDRGTGNQPQHF.

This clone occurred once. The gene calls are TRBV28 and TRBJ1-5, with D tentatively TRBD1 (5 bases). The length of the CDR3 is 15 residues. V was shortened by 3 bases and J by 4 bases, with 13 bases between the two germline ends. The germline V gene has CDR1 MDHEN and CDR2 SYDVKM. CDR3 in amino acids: CASSFHWGGNQPQHF. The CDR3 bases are TGTGCCAGCAGTTTTCATTGGGGCGGGAATCAGCCCCAGCATTTT.

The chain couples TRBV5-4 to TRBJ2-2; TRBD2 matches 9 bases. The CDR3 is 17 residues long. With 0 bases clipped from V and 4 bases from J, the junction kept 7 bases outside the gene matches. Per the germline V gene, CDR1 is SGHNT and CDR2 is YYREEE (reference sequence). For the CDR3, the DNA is TGTGCCAGCAGCTTGGGACCTCTAGCGGGACCCACCGGGGAGCTGTTTTTT. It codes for CASSLGPLAGPTGELFF.

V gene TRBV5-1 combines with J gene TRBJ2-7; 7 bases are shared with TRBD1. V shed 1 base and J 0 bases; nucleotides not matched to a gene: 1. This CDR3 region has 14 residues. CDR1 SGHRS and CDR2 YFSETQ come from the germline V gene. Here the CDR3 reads CASSLRGRSYEQYF. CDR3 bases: TGCGCCAGCAGCTTGAGGGGGCGCTCCTACGAGCAGTACTTC.

The CDR3 nucleotides are TGTGCCAGCAGTTCCGGGACTAGGAACACCGGGGAGCTGTTTTTT. Protein sequence: CASSSGTRNTGELFF. This chain uses TRBV28 with TRBJ2-2, with 8 positions matching TRBD2. The length of the CDR3 is 15 residues. Germline CDR1 reads MDHEN; CDR2 reads SYDVKM. Germline trimming cut 4 bases from V and 1 base from J; bases unmatched to any gene: 2.

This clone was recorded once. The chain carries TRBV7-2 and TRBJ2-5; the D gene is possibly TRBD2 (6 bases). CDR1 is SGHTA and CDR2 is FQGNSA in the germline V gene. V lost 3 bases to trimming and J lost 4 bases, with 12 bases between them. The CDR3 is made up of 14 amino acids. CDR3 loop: CASSFRQRAETQYF. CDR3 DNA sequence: TGTGCCAGCAGCTTTCGACAGCGGGCAGAGACCCAGTACTTC.

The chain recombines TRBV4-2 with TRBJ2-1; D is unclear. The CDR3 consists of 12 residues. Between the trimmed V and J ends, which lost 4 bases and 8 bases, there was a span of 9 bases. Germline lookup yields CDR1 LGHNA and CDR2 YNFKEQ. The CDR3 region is CASSLTGDEQFF. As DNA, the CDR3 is TGTGCCAGCAGCCTCACCGGTGATGAGCAGTTCTTC.

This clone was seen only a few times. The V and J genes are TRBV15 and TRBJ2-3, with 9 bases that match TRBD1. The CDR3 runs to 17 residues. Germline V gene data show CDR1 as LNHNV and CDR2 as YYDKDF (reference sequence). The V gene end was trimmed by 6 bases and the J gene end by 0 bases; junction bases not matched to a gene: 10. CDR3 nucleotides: TGTGCCACCAGAGACCCGCGAGGGACAGGGAGCACAGATACGCAGTATTTT. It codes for CATRDPRGTGSTDTQYF.

In nucleotides, the CDR3 is TGTGCCAGCAGGCGAGGGGGCCCGAACACCGGGGAGCTGTTTTTT. Translating gives CASRRGGPNTGELFF. This rearrangement joins TRBV28 to TRBJ2-2, with 7 bases identical to TRBD1. With 6 bases clipped from V and 0 bases from J, the junction kept 4 bases outside the gene matches. The germline V gene has CDR1 MDHEN and CDR2 SYDVKM. CDR3 length equals 15 residues.

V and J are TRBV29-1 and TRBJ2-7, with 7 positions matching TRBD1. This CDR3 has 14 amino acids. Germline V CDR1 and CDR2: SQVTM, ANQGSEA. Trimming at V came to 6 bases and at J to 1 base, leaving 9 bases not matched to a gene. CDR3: CSVGDRRYSYEQYF. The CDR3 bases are TGCAGCGTGGGGGACAGAAGATATTCCTACGAGCAGTACTTC.

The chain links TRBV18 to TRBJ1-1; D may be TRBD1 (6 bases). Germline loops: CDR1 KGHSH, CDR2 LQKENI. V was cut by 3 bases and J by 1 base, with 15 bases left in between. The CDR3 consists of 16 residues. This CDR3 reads CASSPQGPGTNTEAFF. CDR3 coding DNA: TGTGCCAGCTCACCCCAGGGGCCGGGAACGAACACTGAAGCTTTCTTT.

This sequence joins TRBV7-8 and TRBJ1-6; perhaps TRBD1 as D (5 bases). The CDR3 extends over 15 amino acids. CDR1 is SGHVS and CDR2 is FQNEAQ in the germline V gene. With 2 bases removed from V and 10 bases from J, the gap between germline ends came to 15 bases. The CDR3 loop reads CASSLSGQGESPLHF. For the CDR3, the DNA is TGTGCCAGCAGCTTAAGCGGGCAGGGAGAGTCACCCCTCCACTTT.

DNA for the CDR3: TGTGCCAGCAGTCCCCAGGGGGCAGGTCAGCCCCAGCATTTT. Its translation is CASSPQGAGQPQHF. The chain combines TRBV6-4 with TRBJ1-5; 8 bases fit TRBD1. CDR3 length: 14 amino acids. The germline CDR1 and CDR2 sequences are MRHNA and SNTAGT. Germline trimming cut 5 bases from V and 6 bases from J; bases unmatched to any gene: 6.

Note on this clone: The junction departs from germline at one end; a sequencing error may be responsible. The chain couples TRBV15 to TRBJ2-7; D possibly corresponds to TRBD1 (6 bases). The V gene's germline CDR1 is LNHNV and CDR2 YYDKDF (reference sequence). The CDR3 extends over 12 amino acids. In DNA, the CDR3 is TGTGCCACCAGCAACAACAGGGCTCGTCTTAGGTTC. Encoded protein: CATSNNRARLRF.

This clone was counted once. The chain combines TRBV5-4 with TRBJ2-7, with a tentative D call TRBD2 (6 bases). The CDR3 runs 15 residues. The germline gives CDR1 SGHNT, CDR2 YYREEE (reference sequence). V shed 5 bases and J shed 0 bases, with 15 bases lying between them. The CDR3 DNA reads TGTGCCAGCAGTTCAGTGGGGGGAGCCTCCTACGAGCAGTACTTC. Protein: CASSSVGGASYEQYF.

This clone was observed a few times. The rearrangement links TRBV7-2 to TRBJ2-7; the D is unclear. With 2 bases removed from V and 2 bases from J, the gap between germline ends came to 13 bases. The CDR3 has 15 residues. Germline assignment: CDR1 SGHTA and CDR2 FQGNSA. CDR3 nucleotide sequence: TGTGCCAGCAGCTTAAGCAGGTCTTACCCCTACGAGCAGTACTTC. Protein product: CASSLSRSYPYEQYF.

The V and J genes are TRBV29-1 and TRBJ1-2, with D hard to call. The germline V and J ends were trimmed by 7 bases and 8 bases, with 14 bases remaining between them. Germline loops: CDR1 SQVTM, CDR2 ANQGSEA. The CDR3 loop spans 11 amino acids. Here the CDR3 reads CSAEGVGGYTF. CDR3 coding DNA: TGCAGCGCAGAAGGAGTAGGAGGCTACACCTTC.

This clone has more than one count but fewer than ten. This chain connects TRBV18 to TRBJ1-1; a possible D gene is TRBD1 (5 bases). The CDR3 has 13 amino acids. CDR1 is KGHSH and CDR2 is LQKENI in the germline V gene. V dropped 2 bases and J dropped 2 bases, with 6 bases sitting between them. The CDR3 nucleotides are TGTGCCAGCTCACCAGGGGCTAACACTGAAGCTTTCTTT. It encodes CASSPGANTEAFF.

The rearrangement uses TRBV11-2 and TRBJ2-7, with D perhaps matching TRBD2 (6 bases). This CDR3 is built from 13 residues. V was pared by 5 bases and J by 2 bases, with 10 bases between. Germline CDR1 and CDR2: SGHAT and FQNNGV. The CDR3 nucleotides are TGTGCCAGCAGCGAGCGGGCAGCCTACGAGCAGTACTTC. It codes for CASSERAAYEQYF.

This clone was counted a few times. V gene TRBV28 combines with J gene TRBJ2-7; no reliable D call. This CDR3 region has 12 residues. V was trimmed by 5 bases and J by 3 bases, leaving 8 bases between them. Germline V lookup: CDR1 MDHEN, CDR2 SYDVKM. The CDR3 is CASSAGFYEQYF. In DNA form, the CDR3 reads TGTGCCAGCAGTGCAGGATTCTACGAGCAGTACTTC.

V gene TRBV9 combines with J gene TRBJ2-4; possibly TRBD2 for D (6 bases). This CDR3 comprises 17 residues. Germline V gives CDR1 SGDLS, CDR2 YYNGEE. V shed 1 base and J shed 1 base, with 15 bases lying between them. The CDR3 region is CASSVQAIADAKNIQYF. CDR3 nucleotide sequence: TGTGCCAGCAGCGTACAAGCAATAGCGGATGCCAAAAACATTCAGTACTTC.

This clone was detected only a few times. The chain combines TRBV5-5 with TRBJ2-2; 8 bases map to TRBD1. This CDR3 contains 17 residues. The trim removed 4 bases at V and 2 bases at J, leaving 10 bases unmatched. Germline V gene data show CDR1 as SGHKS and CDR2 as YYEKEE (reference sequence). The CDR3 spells CASSAAQGATNTGELFF. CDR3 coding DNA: TGTGCCAGCAGCGCGGCTCAGGGGGCGACCAACACCGGGGAGCTGTTTTTT.

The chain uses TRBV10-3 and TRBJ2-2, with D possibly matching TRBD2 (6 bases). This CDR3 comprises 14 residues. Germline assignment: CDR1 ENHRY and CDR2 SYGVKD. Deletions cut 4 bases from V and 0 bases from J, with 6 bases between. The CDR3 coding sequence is TGTGCCATCAGTGCGGGAGCGAACACCGGGGAGCTGTTTTTT. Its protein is CAISAGANTGELFF.

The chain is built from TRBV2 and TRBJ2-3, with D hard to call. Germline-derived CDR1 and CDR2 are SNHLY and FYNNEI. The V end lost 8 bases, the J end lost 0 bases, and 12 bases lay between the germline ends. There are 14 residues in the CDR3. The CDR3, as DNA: TGTGCCAGCTTGGACGGATTTAGCACAGATACGCAGTATTTT. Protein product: CASLDGFSTDTQYF.

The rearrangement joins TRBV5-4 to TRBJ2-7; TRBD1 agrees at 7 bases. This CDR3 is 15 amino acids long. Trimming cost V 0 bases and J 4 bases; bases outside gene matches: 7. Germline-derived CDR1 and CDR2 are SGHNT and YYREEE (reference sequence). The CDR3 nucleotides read TGTGCCAGCAGCTTGGGGGGACAGTTCCGTTACGAGCAGTACTTC. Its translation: CASSLGGQFRYEQYF.

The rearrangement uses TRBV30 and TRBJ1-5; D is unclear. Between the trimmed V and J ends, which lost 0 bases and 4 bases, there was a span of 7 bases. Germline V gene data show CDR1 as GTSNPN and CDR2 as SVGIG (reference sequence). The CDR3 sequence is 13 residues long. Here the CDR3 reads CAWSVRGNQPQHF. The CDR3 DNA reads TGTGCCTGGAGTGTACGAGGTAATCAGCCCCAGCATTTT.

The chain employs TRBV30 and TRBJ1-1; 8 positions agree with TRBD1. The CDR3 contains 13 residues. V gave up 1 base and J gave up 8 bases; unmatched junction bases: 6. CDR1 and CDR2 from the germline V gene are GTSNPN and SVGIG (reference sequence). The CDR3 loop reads CAWSARQGTEAFF. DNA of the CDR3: TGTGCCTGGAGTGCCAGACAGGGGACCGAAGCTTTCTTT.

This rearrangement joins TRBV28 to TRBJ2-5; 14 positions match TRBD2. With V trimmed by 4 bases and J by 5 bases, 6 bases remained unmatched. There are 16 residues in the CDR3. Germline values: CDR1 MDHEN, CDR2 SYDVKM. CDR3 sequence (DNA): TGTGCCAGCAGTTCACCGGGACTAGCGGGAGTTGAGACCCAGTACTTC. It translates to CASSSPGLAGVETQYF.

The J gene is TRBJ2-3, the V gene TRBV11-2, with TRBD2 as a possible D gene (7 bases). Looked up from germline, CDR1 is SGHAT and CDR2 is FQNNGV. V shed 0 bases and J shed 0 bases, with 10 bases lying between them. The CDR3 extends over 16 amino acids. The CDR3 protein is CASSLDGGPSTDTQYF. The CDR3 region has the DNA TGTGCCAGCAGCTTAGACGGGGGGCCTAGCACAGATACGCAGTATTTT.